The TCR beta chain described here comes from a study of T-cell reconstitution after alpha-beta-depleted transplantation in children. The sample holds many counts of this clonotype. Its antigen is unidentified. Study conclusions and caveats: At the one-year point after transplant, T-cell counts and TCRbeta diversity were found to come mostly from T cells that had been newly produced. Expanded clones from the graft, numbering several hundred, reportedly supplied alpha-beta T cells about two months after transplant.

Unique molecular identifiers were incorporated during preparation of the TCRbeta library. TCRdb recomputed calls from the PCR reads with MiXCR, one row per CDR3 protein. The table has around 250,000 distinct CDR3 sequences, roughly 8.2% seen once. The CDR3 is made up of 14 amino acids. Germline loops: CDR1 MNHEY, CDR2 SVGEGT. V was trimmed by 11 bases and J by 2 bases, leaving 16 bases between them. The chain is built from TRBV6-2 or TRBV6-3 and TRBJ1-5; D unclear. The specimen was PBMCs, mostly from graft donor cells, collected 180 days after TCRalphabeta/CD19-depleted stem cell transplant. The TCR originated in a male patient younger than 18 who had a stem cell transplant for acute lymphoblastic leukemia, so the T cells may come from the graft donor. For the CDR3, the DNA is TGTGCCTCCTTGGACCCTAGGGGCAATCAGCCCCAGCATTTT. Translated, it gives CASLDPRGNQPQHF.